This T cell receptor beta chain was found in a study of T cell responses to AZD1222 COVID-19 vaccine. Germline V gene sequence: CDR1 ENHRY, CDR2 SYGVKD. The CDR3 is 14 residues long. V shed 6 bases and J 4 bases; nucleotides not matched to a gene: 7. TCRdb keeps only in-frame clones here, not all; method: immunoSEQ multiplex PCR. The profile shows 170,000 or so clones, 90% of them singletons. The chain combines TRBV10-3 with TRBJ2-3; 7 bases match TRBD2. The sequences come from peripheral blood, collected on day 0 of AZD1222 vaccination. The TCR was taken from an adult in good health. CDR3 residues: CAIRGGGRADTQYF. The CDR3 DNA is TGTGCCATCAGGGGGGGAGGGCGCGCAGATACGCAGTATTTT.